Following are 17 T cell receptor beta chains from one sample sequenced in a study of T cells in Graves' hyperthyroidism and ophthalmopathy. Researchers amplified the TCR beta CDR3 regions from RNA transcripts. A set of HTBI primers served as the primers for a first-round RT-PCR of the TCR CDR3. TCRdb re-called the multiplex PCR reads through MiXCR, storing one row per CDR3 protein. The data show 300,000 to 400,000 distinct CDR3 sequences, around 13% seen once. Sequencing was performed on blood. The receptors stem from a young woman with Graves' hyperthyroidism.

The rearrangement links TRBV10-1 to TRBJ1-5, with 8 bases identical to TRBD1. The CDR3 sequence is 17 residues long. Germline values: CDR1 WNHNN, CDR2 SYGVQD (reference sequence). After removal of 6 bases from V and 7 bases from J, the junction contained 17 bases not matched to a gene. The CDR3 is CASRPPRARGPGQPQHF. The CDR3 DNA follows: TGCGCCAGCAGGCCCCCGAGGGCCAGGGGGCCCGGGCAGCCCCAGCATTTT.

At least ten counts were recorded for this clonotype. J is TRBJ1-1 and V is TRBV6-5; a weak D match, TRBD1 (6 bases). The CDR3 is 14 amino acids. The germline gives CDR1 MNHEY, CDR2 SVGAGI. Trimming took off 0 bases at V and 4 bases at J, with 9 bases between the two ends. CDR3 amino acids: CASSYSGGGTEAFF. The DNA of the CDR3 is TGTGCCAGCAGTTACTCCGGGGGCGGCACTGAAGCTTTCTTT.

This clonotype was seen only once. The V call is TRBV20-1, the J call TRBJ2-5; 13 bases match TRBD2. The V segment lost 6 bases and the J segment 4 bases; nucleotides outside the gene matches: 14. This CDR3 has 17 residues. CDR1 and CDR2 (germline): DFQATT, SNEGSKA (reference sequence). Here the CDR3 reads CSAPRLAGGYLGETQYF. The DNA for the CDR3 is TGCAGTGCGCCGAGACTAGCGGGGGGTTATCTGGGAGAGACCCAGTACTTC.

Details on this clonotype: At one end, the junction sequence differs from germline, possibly due to a read error. The chain recombines TRBV2 with TRBJ2-1; D is uncertain. This CDR3 contains 14 residues. Germline-derived CDR1 and CDR2 are SNHLY and FYNNEI. The CDR3 DNA sequence: TGTGCTAGCAGTTACTACGGGCCCTACGATGAGCAGTTCTTC. It yields the protein CASSYYGPYDEQFF.

This clonotype was seen at least ten times. This chain links TRBV2 with TRBJ1-1; 12 bases are shared with TRBD1. With V trimmed by 4 bases and J by 5 bases, 8 bases remained unmatched. This CDR3 spans 16 amino acids. Germline CDR1 SNHLY, CDR2 FYNNEI. CDR3 protein: CASSARGTGGGTEAFF. In nucleotides, the CDR3 is TGTGCCAGCAGTGCGAGAGGGACAGGGGGCGGAACTGAAGCTTTCTTT.

This clonotype was picked up many times. The chain carries TRBV2 and TRBJ1-1, with D unclear. CDR1 is SNHLY, CDR2 FYNNEI, per germline. The CDR3 length is 13 residues. V was shortened by 6 bases and J by 1 base, with 9 bases between the two germline ends. DNA for the CDR3: TGTGCCAGCAGACCCGACACGAACACTGAAGCTTTCTTT. This gives the protein CASRPDTNTEAFF. The variable domain in full, with the rest retrieved from reference TRBV2 and TRBJ1-1, is EPEVTQTPSHQVTQMGQEVILRCVPISNHLYFYWYRQILGQKVEFLVSFYNNEISEKSEIFDDQFSVERPDGSNFTLKIRSTKLEDSAMYFCASRPDTNTEAFFGQGTRLTVV.

This clonotype was seen repeatedly, ten times or more. CDR3 amino acids: CASSGAPSTDTQYF. Written as DNA, the CDR3 is TGTGCCAGCAGTGGGGCCCCAAGCACAGATACGCAGTATTTT. The chain joins TRBV28 to TRBJ2-3; a weak D match, TRBD1 (5 bases). The CDR3 has 14 residues. Trimming cost V 5 bases and J 0 bases, with 9 bases left between them. Germline V CDR1 and CDR2: MDHEN, SYDVKM. Drawing the rest from reference TRBV28 and TRBJ2-3, the complete variable domain is DVKVTQSSRYLVKRTGEKVFLECVQDMDHENMFWYRQDPGLGLRLIYFSYDVKMKEKGDIPEGYSVSREKKERFSLILESASTNQTSMYLCASSGAPSTDTQYFGPGTRLTVL.

The V and J genes are TRBV4-2 and TRBJ2-2; TRBD2 matches at 9 bases. Germline assignment: CDR1 LGHNA and CDR2 YNFKEQ. This CDR3 has 17 residues. Trimming took 0 bases from V and 4 from J; bases not matched to a gene: 6. CDR3 bases: TGTGCCAGCAGCCAAGAGATGGGCGGGAGGGGCACCGGGGAGCTGTTTTTT. This sequence encodes CASSQEMGGRGTGELFF.

A few counts support this clonotype. The chain combines TRBV24-1 with TRBJ2-1, with a possible D match to TRBD1 (6 bases). The CDR3 covers 13 residues. CDR1 and CDR2 from the germline V gene are KGHDR and SFDVKD. Trimming left V 9 bases short and J 4 bases short, with 12 bases between. Here the CDR3 reads CATQVRGYNEQFF. As DNA, the CDR3 is TGTGCCACCCAGGTGAGGGGGTACAATGAGCAGTTCTTC.

This clonotype came up many times. This chain joins TRBV29-1 and TRBJ1-2; D is undetermined. The CDR3 totals 12 residues. Germline V gene lookup returns CDR1 SQVTM and CDR2 ANQGSEA. V lost 5 bases to trimming and J lost 3 bases, with 10 bases between them. The CDR3 here is CSVSDPYYGYTF. The CDR3 DNA reads as TGCAGCGTTTCTGACCCTTACTATGGCTACACCTTC.

This clonotype was observed at least ten times. The V gene is TRBV3-1, the J gene TRBJ2-5; D may correspond to TRBD1 or TRBD2 (5 bases each). Germline V lookup: CDR1 LGHDT, CDR2 YNNKEL (reference sequence). This CDR3 has 14 amino acids. Trimming cost V 5 bases and J 1 base, with 11 bases left between them. The CDR3 sequence is CASSVMGTQETQYF. The DNA for the CDR3 is TGTGCCAGCAGCGTTATGGGGACCCAAGAGACCCAGTACTTC.

This clonotype was seen at least ten times. This rearrangement joins TRBV7-8 to TRBJ2-1; 11 bases align to TRBD1. CDR3 length: 15 residues. The junction had 7 bases not matched to a gene; V was cut back by 5 bases and J by 7 bases. Germline lookup yields CDR1 SGHVS and CDR2 FQNEAQ. DNA for the CDR3: TGTGCCAGCAGCAGGACAGGGGGCAAGAAGAATGAGCAGTTCTTC. Protein product: CASSRTGGKKNEQFF.

This clonotype was seen at least ten times. V and J are TRBV28 and TRBJ1-5, with D possibly being TRBD1 (5 bases). The V gene's germline CDR1 is MDHEN and CDR2 SYDVKM. Trimming stripped 2 bases from V and 1 base from J, with 6 bases between. This CDR3 region has 14 residues. CDR3 nucleotides: TGTGCCAGCAGTTTAGAGGGGAGCAATCAGCCCCAGCATTTT. This codes for CASSLEGSNQPQHF.

The CDR3 coding sequence is TGTGCCAGCAGATACAGCAATGAAAAACTGTTTTTT. Residues: CASRYSNEKLFF. V gene TRBV28 combines with J gene TRBJ1-4; D is unclear. Germline V CDR1 and CDR2: MDHEN, SYDVKM. V was clipped by 6 bases and J by 5 bases, with 7 bases between them. The CDR3 spans 12 residues.

This sequence joins TRBV20-1 and TRBJ2-3, with TRBD2 matching 7 bases. The germline V gene has CDR1 DFQATT and CDR2 SNEGSKA (reference sequence). J lost 5 bases, V lost 0 bases, and 2 bases had no gene match. The CDR3 consists of 13 residues. CDR3 sequence: CSARDQREDTQYF. Written as DNA, the CDR3 is TGCAGTGCTAGAGACCAGCGGGAAGATACGCAGTATTTT.

In this sample, this clonotype turned up a few times. The chain joins TRBV9 to TRBJ2-2; D tentatively reads TRBD1 or TRBD2 (5 bases each). CDR1 and CDR2 from the germline V gene are SGDLS and YYNGEE. This CDR3 contains 15 residues. Trimming took 0 bases from V and 4 from J, leaving 10 bases between them. The CDR3 DNA reads as TGTGCCAGCAGCGTAGGAGGGGCGGGCACCGGGGAGCTGTTTTTT. It encodes CASSVGGAGTGELFF. The variable domain in full, completed from reference TRBV9 and TRBJ2-2, reads DSGVTQTPKHLITATGQRVTLRCSPRSGDLSVYWYQQSLDQGLQFLIQYYNGEERAKGNILERFSAQQFPDLHSELNLSSLELGDSALYFCASSVGGAGTGELFFGEGSRLTVL.

A few counts support this clonotype. The chain employs TRBV5-1 and TRBJ1-6; the D is unclear. The CDR3 totals 16 residues. Deletions cut 2 bases from V and 0 bases from J, with 9 bases between. The germline gives CDR1 SGHRS, CDR2 YFSETQ. The chain's CDR3 is CASSFDVSSYNSPLHF. Here the CDR3 DNA reads TGCGCCAGCAGCTTTGACGTTAGCTCCTATAATTCACCCCTCCACTTT.